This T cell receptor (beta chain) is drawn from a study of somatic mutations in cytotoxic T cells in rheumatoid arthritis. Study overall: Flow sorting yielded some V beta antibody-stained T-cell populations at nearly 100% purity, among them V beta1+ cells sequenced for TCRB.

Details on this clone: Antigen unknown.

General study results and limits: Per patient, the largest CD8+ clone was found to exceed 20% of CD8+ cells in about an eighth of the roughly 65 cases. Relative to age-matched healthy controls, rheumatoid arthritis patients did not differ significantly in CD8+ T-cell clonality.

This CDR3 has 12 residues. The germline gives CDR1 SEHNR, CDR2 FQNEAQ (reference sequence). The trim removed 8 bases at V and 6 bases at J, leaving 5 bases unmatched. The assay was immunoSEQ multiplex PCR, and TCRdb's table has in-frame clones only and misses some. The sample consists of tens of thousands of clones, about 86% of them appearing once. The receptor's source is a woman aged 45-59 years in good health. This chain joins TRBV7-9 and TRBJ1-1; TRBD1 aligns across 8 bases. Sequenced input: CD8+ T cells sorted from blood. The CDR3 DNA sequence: TGTGCCAGCCGACAGGGGAATTCTGAAGCTTTCTTT. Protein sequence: CASRQGNSEAFF.